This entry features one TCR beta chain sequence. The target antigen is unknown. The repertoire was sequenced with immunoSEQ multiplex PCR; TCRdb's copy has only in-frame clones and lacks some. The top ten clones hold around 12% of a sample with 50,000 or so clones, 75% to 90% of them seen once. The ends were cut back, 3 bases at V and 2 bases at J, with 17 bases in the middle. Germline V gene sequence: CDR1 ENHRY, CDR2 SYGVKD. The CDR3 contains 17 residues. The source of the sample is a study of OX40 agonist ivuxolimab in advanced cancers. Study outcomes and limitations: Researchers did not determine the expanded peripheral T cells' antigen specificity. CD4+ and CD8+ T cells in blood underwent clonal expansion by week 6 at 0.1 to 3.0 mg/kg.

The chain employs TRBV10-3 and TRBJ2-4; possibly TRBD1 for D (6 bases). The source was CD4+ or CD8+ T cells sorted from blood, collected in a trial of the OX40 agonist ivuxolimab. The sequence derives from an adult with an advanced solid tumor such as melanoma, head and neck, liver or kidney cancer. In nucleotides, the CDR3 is TGTGCCATCAGTGACCCGACAGGCGGTCACTCCAAAAACATTCAGTACTTC. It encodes CAISDPTGGHSKNIQYF.